Included here is one TCR beta chain sequence, with context. Its antigen is still unknown. This specimen belongs to a study of chemoradiotherapy in HPV16-positive cancers. Study background: Functional T-cell assays on a couple of HPV16-positive patients' cells defined candidate HPV-specific clones and common TCR motifs.

Germline CDR1 reads MNHNS; CDR2 reads SASEGT. The length of the CDR3 is 12 residues. Trimming pared 8 bases from V and 3 bases from J, leaving 10 bases between. The data were produced by immunoSEQ multiplex PCR, yet TCRdb's version contains in-frame clones alone and is incomplete. Seen here are roughly 28,000 clones, about nine tenths observed once, and the top ten hold around 20%. Broader study findings: HPV-responsive T-cell expansion during chemoradiotherapy was linked to improved recurrence-free survival in HPV16-positive patients. The functional HPV-specific definition rests on just two HPV16-positive patients.

This sequence originates from a human donor with HPV-associated anogenital cancer. The J gene is TRBJ2-5, the V gene TRBV6-1; no definite D call. The input for sequencing was blood, taken from a patient who underwent chemoradiotherapy. CDR3 in DNA: TGTGCCAGCGGTAAACAGAAAGAGACCCAGTACTTC. Amino acids: CASGKQKETQYF.